The 12 T cell receptor beta chains presented below share a single source sample, sequenced in a study of shared clonotypes between healthy human individuals. CD45RO negativity and positive selection for CCR7 defined naive CD8 cells, a population that excluded terminally differentiated effector memory CD45RA+ cells. The assay was immunoSEQ multiplex PCR, and TCRdb's table has in-frame clones only and misses some. In the table there are approximately 2,000,000 clones, around 93% of which are singletons. Input material: naive CD8+ T cells from PBMCs. These receptors all stem from a man younger than 30 in good health. Some clones in this sample may be carry-over from other donors' samples.

This sequence joins TRBV27 and TRBJ2-7; D call uncertain. The CDR3 covers 13 residues. V lost 5 bases, J lost 3 bases, and 11 bases lay in between. Germline V lookup: CDR1 MNHEY, CDR2 SMNVEV (reference sequence). CDR3 region: CASSLGAFYEQYF. The CDR3 coding sequence is TGTGCCAGCAGTCTTGGAGCGTTCTACGAGCAGTACTTC.

V usage is TRBV6-5 and J usage is TRBJ1-4; no reliable D call. V lost 0 bases to trimming and J lost 11 bases, with 13 bases between them. Germline CDR1 is MNHEY and CDR2 is SVGAGI. The CDR3 sequence is 14 residues long. CDR3 amino acids: CASSYSTPEGKLFF. The CDR3 nucleotides read TGTGCCAGCAGTTACTCGACACCCGAAGGGAAACTGTTTTTT.

This clone appeared once. CDR3 sequence reads: CASSPNEEIEKLFF. CDR3 coding DNA: TGTGCCAGCAGTCCTAACGAAGAAATTGAAAAACTGTTTTTT. V usage is TRBV27 and J usage is TRBJ1-4; D not certain. Germline V gene sequence: CDR1 MNHEY, CDR2 SMNVEV (reference sequence). The V end lost 5 bases, the J end lost 7 bases, and 14 bases lay between the germline ends. The CDR3 sequence is 14 residues long.

The rearrangement uses TRBV11-2 and TRBJ1-2; no firm D call. Looked up from germline, CDR1 is SGHAT and CDR2 is FQNNGV. The V end lost 0 bases, the J end lost 0 bases, and 8 bases lay between the germline ends. The CDR3 spans 15 residues. CDR3 nucleotides: TGTGCCAGCAGCTTAGACGAGATCCCTAACTATGGCTACACCTTC. It is translated as CASSLDEIPNYGYTF.

The chain has TRBV5-1 and TRBJ2-7; D remains ambiguous. Germline V gives CDR1 SGHRS, CDR2 YFSETQ. V gave up 4 bases and J gave up 7 bases, with 21 bases separating them. The CDR3 runs to 15 residues. The CDR3 sequence is CASSDPAQAQWEQYF. CDR3 coding DNA: TGCGCCAGCAGCGACCCCGCCCAGGCCCAATGGGAGCAGTACTTC. Full variable domain (missing parts from reference TRBV5-1 and TRBJ2-7): KAGVTQTPRYLIKTRGQQVTLSCSPISGHRSVSWYQQTPGQGLQFLFEYFSETQRNKGNFPGRFSGRQFSNSRSEMNVSTLELGDSALYLCASSDPAQAQWEQYFGPGTRLTVT.

A single count supports this clone. The gene calls are TRBV9 and TRBJ2-1, with 12 nucleotides matching TRBD2. Germline V gene data show CDR1 as SGDLS and CDR2 as YYNGEE. This CDR3 spans 15 amino acids. The trim removed 3 bases at V and 9 bases at J, leaving 7 bases unmatched. CDR3 residues: CASSAPSGRGPEQFF. The CDR3 coding sequence is TGTGCCAGCAGCGCACCTAGCGGGAGGGGGCCTGAGCAGTTCTTC.

The chain joins TRBV2 to TRBJ2-3; tentative D call: TRBD2 (6 bases). CDR1 SNHLY and CDR2 FYNNEI come from the germline V gene. The CDR3 covers 15 residues. Trimming took 6 bases from V and 4 from J, leaving 17 bases between them. The CDR3 sequence: CASRIRGGGADTQYF. As DNA, the CDR3 is TGTGCCAGCAGGATACGGGGAGGTGGCGCAGATACGCAGTATTTT.

The sample holds a few counts of this clone. This chain uses TRBV21-1 with TRBJ2-7; TRBD2, the table's D call, lacks a check against the DNA. TRBV21-1 is given as a pseudogene. The CDR3 is 14 residues long. The CDR3: CATPGGYSHYEQYF. CDR3 bases: TGTGCCACCCCGGGAGGGTACTCTCACTACGAGCAGTACTTC.

V gene TRBV27 combines with J gene TRBJ2-2; D could derive from TRBD1 or TRBD2 (6 bases each). The length of the CDR3 is 14 residues. In germline, CDR1 is MNHEY, CDR2 SMNVEV (reference sequence). V was shortened by 6 bases and J by 6 bases, with 14 bases between the two germline ends. The CDR3 loop reads CASSTGTWAGELFF. The CDR3 coding sequence is TGTGCCAGCAGCACAGGGACTTGGGCCGGGGAGCTGTTTTTT.

This clone was seen more than once but under ten times. This chain joins TRBV7-2 and TRBJ2-7; 12 bases align to TRBD1. Trimming cost V 5 bases and J 2 bases; bases outside gene matches: 1. This CDR3 spans 14 amino acids. In germline, CDR1 is SGHTA, CDR2 FQGNSA. The CDR3 is CASSRDRGPYEQYF. The CDR3 DNA is TGTGCCAGCAGCCGGGACAGGGGGCCCTACGAGCAGTACTTC.

The chain carries TRBV19 and TRBJ1-5; no reliable D call. The CDR3 is 14 amino acids. Germline CDR1 reads LNHDA; CDR2 reads SQIVND (reference sequence). The V end lost 7 bases, the J end lost 9 bases, and 19 bases lay between the germline ends. CDR3 DNA: TGTGCCAGTACCCTTCCCGGACTTTCGTGGCCCCAGCATTTT. Translated: CASTLPGLSWPQHF. Combining the CDR3 with reference TRBV19 and TRBJ1-5 gives the whole variable domain DGGITQSPKYLFRKEGQNVTLSCEQNLNHDAMYWYRQDPGQGLRLIYYSQIVNDFQKGDIAEGYSVSREKKESFPLTVTSAQKNPTAFYLCASTLPGLSWPQHFGDGTRLSIL.

V and J are TRBV2 and TRBJ2-4; 13 bases fit TRBD2. The junction had 10 bases not matched to a gene; V was cut back by 8 bases and J by 9 bases. Germline V gene data show CDR1 as SNHLY and CDR2 as FYNNEI. This CDR3 spans 15 amino acids. The CDR3, as DNA: TGTGCCAGCTCCGGGACTAGCGGGACGAGGGGCATTCAGTACTTC. Its protein is CASSGTSGTRGIQYF.